This is a list of T cell receptor beta chains from one sample in a study of radiation and T cells in renal cell carcinoma. Using immunoSEQ multiplex PCR, the repertoire was profiled, and TCRdb retains in-frame clones only, with some absent. The table has about 130,000 clones, roughly 80% seen once. Sequences were derived from blood, sampled from a patient whose treatment included radiotherapy and nephrectomy. These receptors were taken from a woman aged 60-75 years with renal cell carcinoma. CDR3s include the opening cysteine and the closing phenylalanine or tryptophan. A D gene is named only where the DNA matches it firmly. Expanded clones get a size class; other rows say once, few or many, or leave the size out.

CDR3aa: CASSPGTSGTIF
CDR3nt: TGTGCCAGCAGTCCTGGGACTAGCGGAACCATCTTC
v_gene: TRBV6-6
abundance: .
d_gene: TRBD2
j_gene: TRBJ2-7

CDR3aa: CASSQEFSLGLAGPTYEQYF
CDR3nt: TGCGCCAGCAGCCAAGAATTTAGTTTAGGACTAGCGGGACCCACCTACGAGCAGTACTTC
v_gene: TRBV4-1
abundance: .
d_gene: TRBD2
j_gene: TRBJ2-7

CDR3aa: CASSVGRATEAFF
CDR3nt: TGTGCCAGCAGCGTAGGTAGGGCCACTGAAGCTTTCTTT
v_gene: TRBV9
abundance: .
d_gene: .
j_gene: TRBJ1-1

CDR3aa: CASSLALAGSTDTQYF
CDR3nt: TGCGCCAGCAGCTTGGCGCTAGCGGGGAGCACAGATACGCAGTATTTT
v_gene: TRBV5-1
abundance: .
d_gene: TRBD2
j_gene: TRBJ2-3

CDR3aa: CASSIVDSDQRFF
CDR3nt: TGTGCCAGTAGTATAGTGGATAGTGACCAAAGGTTCTTC
v_gene: TRBV19
abundance: .
d_gene: .
j_gene: TRBJ2-1

CDR3aa: CASSKTGTQETQYF
CDR3nt: TGCGCCAGCAGTAAAACAGGGACCCAAGAGACCCAGTACTTC
v_gene: TRBV5-1
abundance: .
d_gene: .
j_gene: TRBJ2-5

CDR3aa: CASSPGQLYPYGYTF
CDR3nt: TGCGCCAGCAGCCCAGGACAGCTTTACCCTTATGGCTACACCTTC
v_gene: TRBV5-1
abundance: .
d_gene: .
j_gene: TRBJ1-2

CDR3aa: CAISDLTGENTEAFF
CDR3nt: TGTGCCATCAGTGATCTGACAGGGGAGAACACTGAAGCTTTCTTT
v_gene: TRBV6-1
abundance: once
d_gene: TRBD1
j_gene: TRBJ1-1

CDR3aa: CASSTGPRTDTQYF
CDR3nt: TGTGCCAGCAGCACAGGGCCCCGCACAGATACGCAGTATTTT
v_gene: TRBV28
abundance: .
d_gene: .
j_gene: TRBJ2-3

CDR3aa: CASRDRGSSGNTIYF
CDR3nt: TGTGCCAGCAGGGACAGGGGGTCCTCTGGAAACACCATATATTTT
v_gene: TRBV6-5
abundance: .
d_gene: TRBD1
j_gene: TRBJ1-3

CDR3aa: CASSLSGGYTF
CDR3nt: TGTGCCAGCAGCTTGTCTGGAGGCTACACCTTC
v_gene: TRBV5-6
abundance: .
d_gene: .
j_gene: TRBJ1-2

CDR3aa: CASRRRGPLYEQYF
CDR3nt: TGTGCCAGCAGACGCAGGGGGCCCCTCTACGAGCAGTACTTC
v_gene: TRBV7-2
abundance: .
d_gene: TRBD1
j_gene: TRBJ2-7

CDR3aa: CASSVTGTGVNKQYF
CDR3nt: TGTGCCAGTAGTGTTACCGGGACAGGGGTCAACAAGCAGTACTTC
v_gene: TRBV19
abundance: .
d_gene: TRBD1
j_gene: TRBJ2-7

CDR3aa: CASCPDGANTEAFF
CDR3nt: TGCGCCAGCTGCCCCGACGGAGCGAACACTGAAGCTTTCTTT
v_gene: TRBV5-1
abundance: .
d_gene: .
j_gene: TRBJ1-1

CDR3aa: CASSEFETGLYNEQFF
CDR3nt: TGTGCCAGCAGTGAATTCGAAACAGGTCTATACAATGAGCAGTTCTTC
v_gene: TRBV2
abundance: .
d_gene: .
j_gene: TRBJ2-1

CDR3aa: CASSSLSGGTEAFF
CDR3nt: TGTGCCAGCAGCTCCCTTAGTGGGGGCACTGAAGCTTTCTTT
v_gene: TRBV5-4
abundance: .
d_gene: .
j_gene: TRBJ1-1

CDR3aa: CASSLDLRGSNTEAFF
CDR3nt: TGTGCCAGCAGCTTAGACCTTAGGGGGTCAAACACTGAAGCTTTCTTT
v_gene: TRBV11-2
abundance: .
d_gene: .
j_gene: TRBJ1-1

CDR3aa: CASSLALSPLHF
CDR3nt: TGTGCCAGCAGCTTAGCGCTATCACCCCTCCACTTT
v_gene: TRBV7-2
abundance: .
d_gene: .
j_gene: TRBJ1-6

CDR3aa: CASSTRTGYLRGQYF
CDR3nt: TGTGCCAGCAGCACCCGGACAGGGTACCTACGAGGGCAGTACTTC
v_gene: TRBV7-8
abundance: few
d_gene: TRBD1
j_gene: TRBJ2-7

CDR3aa: CASSVVGSGQGPYEQYF
CDR3nt: TGTGCCAGCAGCGTAGTGGGTTCTGGGCAGGGGCCCTACGAGCAGTACTTC
v_gene: TRBV9
abundance: .
d_gene: .
j_gene: TRBJ2-7

CDR3aa: CATSRALAGGSYEQYF
CDR3nt: TGTGCCACCAGCAGAGCTCTAGCGGGGGGCTCCTACGAGCAGTACTTC
v_gene: TRBV15
abundance: .
d_gene: TRBD2
j_gene: TRBJ2-7

CDR3aa: CASSSAGTLNTEAFF
CDR3nt: TGTGCCAGCAGCTCGGCGGGGACGTTGAACACTGAAGCTTTCTTT
v_gene: TRBV5-4
abundance: .
d_gene: .
j_gene: TRBJ1-1

CDR3aa: CASGSGGAYPYNEQFF
CDR3nt: TGTGCCAGCGGATCCGGGGGGGCGTATCCCTACAATGAGCAGTTCTTC
v_gene: TRBV5-8
abundance: .
d_gene: TRBD2
j_gene: TRBJ2-1

CDR3aa: CASSLKRNSNQPQHF
CDR3nt: TGTGCCAGCAGTTTGAAGAGAAATAGCAATCAGCCCCAGCATTTT
v_gene: TRBV27
abundance: .
d_gene: .
j_gene: TRBJ1-5

CDR3aa: CASSYGRGGNTEAFF
CDR3nt: TGTGCCAGCAGTTACGGTCGGGGTGGTAACACTGAAGCTTTCTTT
v_gene: TRBV6-6
abundance: .
d_gene: .
j_gene: TRBJ1-1

CDR3aa: CASGETGTEAFF
CDR3nt: TGTGCCAGCGGCGAAACTGGAACTGAAGCTTTCTTT
v_gene: TRBV7-9
abundance: few
d_gene: .
j_gene: TRBJ1-1

CDR3aa: CASSLDSGTDTQYF
CDR3nt: TGTGCCAGCAGCTTAGACTCCGGCACAGATACGCAGTATTTT
v_gene: TRBV7-2
abundance: .
d_gene: .
j_gene: TRBJ2-3

CDR3aa: CATGTGSYNEQFF
CDR3nt: TGTGCCACAGGGACAGGCTCCTACAATGAGCAGTTCTTC
v_gene: TRBV10-3
abundance: .
d_gene: TRBD1
j_gene: TRBJ2-1

CDR3aa: CASSRDRGDEKLFF
CDR3nt: TGTGCCAGTAGTAGGGACAGGGGGGATGAAAAACTGTTTTTT
v_gene: TRBV19
abundance: .
d_gene: TRBD1
j_gene: TRBJ1-4

CDR3aa: CASSLGGQGLTGELFF
CDR3nt: TGTGCCAGCAGTTTAGGGGGACAGGGTTTAACCGGGGAGCTGTTTTTT
v_gene: TRBV28
abundance: .
d_gene: TRBD1
j_gene: TRBJ2-2

CDR3aa: CASISRDPGGYTF
CDR3nt: TGTGCCAGCATTAGCCGGGACCCCGGGGGCTACACCTTC
v_gene: TRBV6-1
abundance: .
d_gene: .
j_gene: TRBJ1-2

CDR3aa: CAIGAQTSGRAVGELFF
CDR3nt: TGTGCCATCGGCGCTCAGACTAGCGGGAGGGCGGTCGGGGAGCTGTTTTTT
v_gene: TRBV10-3
abundance: .
d_gene: TRBD2
j_gene: TRBJ2-2

CDR3aa: CASSRSYEQYF
CDR3nt: TGTGCCAGCAGCAGAAGCTACGAGCAGTACTTC
v_gene: TRBV5-6
abundance: .
d_gene: .
j_gene: TRBJ2-7

CDR3aa: CASTPLVGLNYGYTF
CDR3nt: TGTGCCAGCACCCCTCTTGTTGGGCTTAACTATGGCTACACCTTC
v_gene: TRBV5-6
abundance: .
d_gene: .
j_gene: TRBJ1-2

CDR3aa: CASSSNVGYGYTF
CDR3nt: TGTGCCAGCAGCTCAAATGTCGGTTATGGCTACACCTTC
v_gene: TRBV7-9
abundance: .
d_gene: .
j_gene: TRBJ1-2

CDR3aa: CASSAGANSYEQYF
CDR3nt: TGTGCCAGTAGTGCAGGGGCCAACTCCTACGAGCAGTACTTC
v_gene: TRBV19
abundance: .
d_gene: .
j_gene: TRBJ2-7

CDR3aa: CSVNYRGPGNTEAFF
CDR3nt: TGCAGCGTTAACTACAGGGGGCCGGGGAACACTGAAGCTTTCTTT
v_gene: TRBV29-1
abundance: .
d_gene: TRBD1
j_gene: TRBJ1-1

CDR3aa: CASSLRASGRGETQYF
CDR3nt: TGTGCCAGCAGTCTTCGGGCTAGCGGGAGGGGAGAGACCCAGTACTTC
v_gene: TRBV27
abundance: .
d_gene: TRBD2
j_gene: TRBJ2-5

CDR3aa: CASSITSGTSSEQYF
CDR3nt: TGTGCCAGTAGTATTACGTCCGGGACTAGTTCCGAGCAGTACTTC
v_gene: TRBV19
abundance: .
d_gene: TRBD2
j_gene: TRBJ2-7

CDR3aa: CASSLVGEQYF
CDR3nt: TGCGCCAGCAGCTTGGTAGGCGAGCAGTACTTC
v_gene: TRBV5-1
abundance: .
d_gene: .
j_gene: TRBJ2-7

CDR3aa: CASSTGTSGSFDEQFF
CDR3nt: TGTGCCAGTAGTACCGGGACTAGCGGGAGTTTCGATGAGCAGTTCTTC
v_gene: TRBV19
abundance: .
d_gene: TRBD2
j_gene: TRBJ2-1

CDR3aa: CASSPRTGRNYGYTF
CDR3nt: TGCGCCAGCAGCCCGCGGACAGGGCGTAACTATGGCTACACCTTC
v_gene: TRBV5-1
abundance: .
d_gene: TRBD1
j_gene: TRBJ1-2

CDR3aa: CASSYGRNQPQHF
CDR3nt: TGTGCCAGCAGTTACGGGCGAAATCAGCCCCAGCATTTT
v_gene: TRBV6-5
abundance: .
d_gene: .
j_gene: TRBJ1-5

CDR3aa: CASSQGTASGNTIYF
CDR3nt: TGCGCCAGCAGCCAAGGGACAGCGTCTGGAAACACCATATATTTT
v_gene: TRBV4-3
abundance: .
d_gene: .
j_gene: TRBJ1-3

CDR3aa: CASRLGGAKNIQYF
CDR3nt: TGTGCCAGCAGGTTAGGGGGGGCCAAAAACATTCAGTACTTC
v_gene: TRBV27
abundance: few
d_gene: .
j_gene: TRBJ2-4

CDR3aa: CASSYGSEGASGYTF
CDR3nt: TGTGCCAGCAGTTACGGGTCCGAGGGGGCAAGTGGCTACACCTTC
v_gene: TRBV6-5
abundance: .
d_gene: TRBD1
j_gene: TRBJ1-2

CDR3aa: CASSLYSDNSPLHF
CDR3nt: TGTGCCAGCAGTTTATACAGCGATAATTCACCCCTCCACTTT
v_gene: TRBV27
abundance: once
d_gene: .
j_gene: TRBJ1-6

CDR3aa: CASSVSGAGQPQHF
CDR3nt: TGTGCCAGCAGCGTTTCGGGGGCCGGTCAGCCCCAGCATTTT
v_gene: TRBV5-4
abundance: .
d_gene: .
j_gene: TRBJ1-5

CDR3aa: CASSVGASGRAGELFF
CDR3nt: TGTGCCAGCAGCGTAGGGGCTAGCGGGAGGGCCGGGGAGCTGTTTTTT
v_gene: TRBV9
abundance: .
d_gene: TRBD2
j_gene: TRBJ2-2

CDR3aa: CASSQPTNEQFF
CDR3nt: TGTGCCAGCAGTCAACCTACCAATGAGCAGTTCTTC
v_gene: TRBV6-1
abundance: .
d_gene: .
j_gene: TRBJ2-1

CDR3aa: CASRTGQGLSPHRTDTQYF
CDR3nt: TGTGCCAGCAGAACCGGACAGGGCCTATCTCCCCACCGCACAGATACGCAGTATTTT
v_gene: TRBV28
abundance: .
d_gene: TRBD1
j_gene: TRBJ2-3

CDR3aa: CASSPPLAGADYGYTF
CDR3nt: TGTGCCAGCTCACCGCCCCTGGCTGGGGCAGACTATGGCTACACCTTC
v_gene: TRBV18
abundance: .
d_gene: .
j_gene: TRBJ1-2

CDR3aa: CASSSRLAGRETQYF
CDR3nt: TGTGCCAGCAGCTCTCGACTAGCCGGGCGAGAGACCCAGTACTTC
v_gene: TRBV5-4
abundance: .
d_gene: TRBD2
j_gene: TRBJ2-5

CDR3aa: CASNTQGTQYF
CDR3nt: TGTGCCAGCAATACGCAGGGGACCCAGTACTTC
v_gene: TRBV28
abundance: .
d_gene: .
j_gene: TRBJ2-5

CDR3aa: CASSSRRGGEQFF
CDR3nt: TGTGCCAGCAGCTCCCGAAGGGGGGGTGAGCAGTTCTTC
v_gene: TRBV7-2
abundance: .
d_gene: .
j_gene: TRBJ2-1